This TCR beta chain was identified during a study of control samples from healthy donors and cancer patients (dated by TCRdb to 2018 to 2021). Concerning this clone itself: Its antigen remains unidentified. It has no much larger one-base neighbor in the sample; base qualities were not kept. Distinct nucleotide sequences in the sample also encode this CDR3.

The library was produced with the immunoSEQ multiplex PCR assay. In TCRdb, the immuneACCESS table is reduced to in-frame sequences with V and J assigned. These tables do not hold every clone; where another copy was compared, an unresolved V gene accounts for under half, and the others remain unexplained. The table for this sample lists approximately 160,000 clones; approximately 94% of them were counted only once. The ten largest clones add up to 1.3% of the sample. The CDR3 contains 12 residues, cysteine and phenylalanine counted. Only CDR3 DNA is held: 36 bases, read in frame from base 1. V loses 5 bases, J loses 1 base, and the germline ends lie 5 bases apart. CDR1 and CDR2 were assigned from the germline V gene as MNHEY and SVGAGI.

The sequence links TRBV6-5 to TRBJ1-1, with an unclear D gene assignment. This clonotype was obtained from a young woman in good health. The source material was blood. The sequenced DNA is TGTGCCAGCAGTCCGGGGAACACTGAAGCTTTCTTT. Its protein reads: CASSPGNTEAFF.